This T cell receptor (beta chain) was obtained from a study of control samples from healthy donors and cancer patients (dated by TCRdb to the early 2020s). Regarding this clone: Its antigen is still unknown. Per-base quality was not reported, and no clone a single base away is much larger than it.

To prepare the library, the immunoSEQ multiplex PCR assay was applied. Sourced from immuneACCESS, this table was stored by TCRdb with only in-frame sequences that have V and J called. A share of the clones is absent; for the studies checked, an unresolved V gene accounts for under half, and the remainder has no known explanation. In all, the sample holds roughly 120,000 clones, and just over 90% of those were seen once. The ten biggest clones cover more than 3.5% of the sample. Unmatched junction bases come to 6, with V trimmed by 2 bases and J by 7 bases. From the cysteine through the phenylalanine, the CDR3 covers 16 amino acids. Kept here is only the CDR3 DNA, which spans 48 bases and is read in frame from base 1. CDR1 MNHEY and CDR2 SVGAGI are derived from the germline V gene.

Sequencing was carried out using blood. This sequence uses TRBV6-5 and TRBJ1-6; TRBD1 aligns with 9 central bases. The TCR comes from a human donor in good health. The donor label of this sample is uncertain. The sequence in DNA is TGTGCCAGCAGTTACACTACCGGACAGGGGAATTCACCCCTCCACTTT. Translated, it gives CASSYTTGQGNSPLHF.